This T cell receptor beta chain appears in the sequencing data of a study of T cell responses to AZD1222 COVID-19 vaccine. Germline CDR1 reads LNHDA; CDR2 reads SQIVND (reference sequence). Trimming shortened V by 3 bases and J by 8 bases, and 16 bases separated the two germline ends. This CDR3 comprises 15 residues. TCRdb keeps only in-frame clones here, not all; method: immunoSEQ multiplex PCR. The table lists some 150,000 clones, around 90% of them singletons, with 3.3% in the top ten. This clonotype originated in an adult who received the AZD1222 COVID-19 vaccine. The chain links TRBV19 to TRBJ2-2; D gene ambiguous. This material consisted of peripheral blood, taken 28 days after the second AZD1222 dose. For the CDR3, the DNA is TGTGCCAGTAGTATCCCGGCAGCGCTTCTGGGGGAGCTGTTTTTT. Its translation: CASSIPAALLGELFF.